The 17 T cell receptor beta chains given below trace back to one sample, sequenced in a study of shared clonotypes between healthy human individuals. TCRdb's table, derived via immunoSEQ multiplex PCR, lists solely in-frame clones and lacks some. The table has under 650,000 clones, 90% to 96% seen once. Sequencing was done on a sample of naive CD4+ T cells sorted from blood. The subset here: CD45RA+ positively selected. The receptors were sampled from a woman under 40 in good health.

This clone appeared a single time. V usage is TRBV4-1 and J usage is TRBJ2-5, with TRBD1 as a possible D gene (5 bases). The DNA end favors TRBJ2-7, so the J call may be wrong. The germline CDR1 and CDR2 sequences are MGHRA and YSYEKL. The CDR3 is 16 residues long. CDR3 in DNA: TGCGCCAGCAGCCAATACTGGCAGGGTAGCTCCTACGAGCAGTACTTC. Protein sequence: CASSQYWQGSSYEQYF.

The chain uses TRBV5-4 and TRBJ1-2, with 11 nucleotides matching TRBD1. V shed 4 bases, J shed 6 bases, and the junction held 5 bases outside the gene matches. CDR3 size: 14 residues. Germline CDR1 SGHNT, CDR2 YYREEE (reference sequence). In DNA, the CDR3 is TGTGCCAGCAGCCCAGGACAGGGGGCCGATGGCTACACCTTC. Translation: CASSPGQGADGYTF.

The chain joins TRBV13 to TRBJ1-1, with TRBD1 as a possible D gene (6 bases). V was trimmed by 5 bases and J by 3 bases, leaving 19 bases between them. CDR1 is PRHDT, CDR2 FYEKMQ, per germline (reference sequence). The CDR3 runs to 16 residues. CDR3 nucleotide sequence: TGTGCCAGCAGCCCAATGGGGGCAGGGAGCGACACTGAAGCTTTCTTT. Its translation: CASSPMGAGSDTEAFF.

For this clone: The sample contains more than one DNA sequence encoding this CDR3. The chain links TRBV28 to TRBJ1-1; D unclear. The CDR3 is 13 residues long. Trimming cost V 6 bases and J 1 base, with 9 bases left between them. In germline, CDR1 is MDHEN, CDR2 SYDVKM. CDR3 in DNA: TGTGCCAGCAGCGCTGGGCAGAACACTGAAGCTTTCTTT. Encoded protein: CASSAGQNTEAFF.

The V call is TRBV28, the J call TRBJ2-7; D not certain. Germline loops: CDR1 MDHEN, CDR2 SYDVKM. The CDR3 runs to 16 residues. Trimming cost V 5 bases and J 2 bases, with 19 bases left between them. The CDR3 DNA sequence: TGTGCCAGCAGTCCCAGTCAGTGGCCCGATCCCTACGAGCAGTACTTC. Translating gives CASSPSQWPDPYEQYF.

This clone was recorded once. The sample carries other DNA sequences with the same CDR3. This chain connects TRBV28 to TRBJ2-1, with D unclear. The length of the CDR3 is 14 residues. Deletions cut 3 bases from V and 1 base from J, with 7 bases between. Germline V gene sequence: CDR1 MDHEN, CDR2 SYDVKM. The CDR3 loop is CASSLDGSYNEQFF. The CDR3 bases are TGTGCCAGCAGTTTGGATGGTTCCTACAATGAGCAGTTCTTC.

The chain's CDR3 is CATSRGTGSGEQYF. As DNA, the CDR3 is TGTGCCACCAGCAGAGGGACAGGGTCTGGCGAGCAGTACTTC. The V gene is TRBV15, the J gene TRBJ2-5; 8 positions agree with TRBD1. The J call may be wrong; the DNA end is better matched by TRBJ2-7. CDR3 length: 14 residues. Germline CDR1 LNHNV, CDR2 YYDKDF (reference sequence).

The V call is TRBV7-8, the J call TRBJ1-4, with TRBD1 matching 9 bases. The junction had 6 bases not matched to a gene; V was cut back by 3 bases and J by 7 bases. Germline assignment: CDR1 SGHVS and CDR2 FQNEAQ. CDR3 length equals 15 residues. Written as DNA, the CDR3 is TGTGCCAGCAGCTTCACCGGGACAGGGCTTGAAAAACTGTTTTTT. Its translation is CASSFTGTGLEKLFF.

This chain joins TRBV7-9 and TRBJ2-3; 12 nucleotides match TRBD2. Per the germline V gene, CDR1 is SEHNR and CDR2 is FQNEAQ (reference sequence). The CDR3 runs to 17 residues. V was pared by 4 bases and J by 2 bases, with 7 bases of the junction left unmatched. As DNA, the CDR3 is TGTGCCAGCAGCTCCGATTGGACTAGCGGGATCACAGATACGCAGTATTTT. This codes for CASSSDWTSGITDTQYF.

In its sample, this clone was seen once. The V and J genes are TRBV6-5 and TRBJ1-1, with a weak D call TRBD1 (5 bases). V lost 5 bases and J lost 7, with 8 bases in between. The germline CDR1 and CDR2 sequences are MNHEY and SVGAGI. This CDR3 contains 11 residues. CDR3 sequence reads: CASSQGREAFF. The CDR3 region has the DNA TGTGCCAGCAGTCAGGGCCGTGAAGCTTTCTTT.

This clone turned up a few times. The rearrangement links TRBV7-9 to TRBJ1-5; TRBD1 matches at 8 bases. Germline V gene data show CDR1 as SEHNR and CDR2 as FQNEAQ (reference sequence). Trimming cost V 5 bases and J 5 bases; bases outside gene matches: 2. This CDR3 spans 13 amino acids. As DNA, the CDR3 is TGTGCCAGCAGCCGACAGGGGCATCAGCCCCAGCATTTT. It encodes CASSRQGHQPQHF.

The CDR3 spells CASSQSGLHQPQHF. In DNA, the CDR3 is TGCGCCAGCAGCCAGTCAGGGCTCCATCAGCCCCAGCATTTT. This chain links TRBV4-1 with TRBJ1-5; D is perhaps TRBD1 (5 bases). Germline V gene sequence: CDR1 MGHRA, CDR2 YSYEKL. The CDR3 runs to 14 residues. Trimming pared 3 bases from V and 5 bases from J, leaving 11 bases between.

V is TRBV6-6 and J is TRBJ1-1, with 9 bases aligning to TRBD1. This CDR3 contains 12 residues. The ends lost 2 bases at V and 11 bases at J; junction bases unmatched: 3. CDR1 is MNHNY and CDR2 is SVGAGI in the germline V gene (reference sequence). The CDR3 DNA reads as TGTGCCAGCAGTTACAGGACAGGGGACGCTTTCTTT. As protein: CASSYRTGDAFF.

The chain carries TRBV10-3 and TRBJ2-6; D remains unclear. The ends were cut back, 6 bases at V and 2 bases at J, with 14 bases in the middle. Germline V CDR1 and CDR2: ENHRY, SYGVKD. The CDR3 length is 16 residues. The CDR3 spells CAISPGATTGANVLTF. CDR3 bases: TGTGCCATCAGCCCAGGAGCAACTACTGGGGCCAACGTCCTGACTTTC.

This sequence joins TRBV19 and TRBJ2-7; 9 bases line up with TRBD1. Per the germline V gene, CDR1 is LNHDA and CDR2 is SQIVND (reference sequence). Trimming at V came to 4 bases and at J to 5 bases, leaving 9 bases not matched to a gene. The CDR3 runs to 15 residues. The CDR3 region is CASSTPGTGRHEQYF. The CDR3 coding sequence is TGTGCCAGTAGTACACCCGGGACAGGGCGCCACGAGCAGTACTTC. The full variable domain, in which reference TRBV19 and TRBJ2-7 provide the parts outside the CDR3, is DGGITQSPKYLFRKEGQNVTLSCEQNLNHDAMYWYRQDPGQGLRLIYYSQIVNDFQKGDIAEGYSVSREKKESFPLTVTSAQKNPTAFYLCASSTPGTGRHEQYFGPGTRLTVT.

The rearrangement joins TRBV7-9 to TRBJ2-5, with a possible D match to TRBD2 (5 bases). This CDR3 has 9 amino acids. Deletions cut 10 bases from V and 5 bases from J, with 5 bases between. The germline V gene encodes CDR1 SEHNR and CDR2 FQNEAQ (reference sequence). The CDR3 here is CATGETQYF. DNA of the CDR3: TGTGCCACGGGGGAGACCCAGTACTTC.

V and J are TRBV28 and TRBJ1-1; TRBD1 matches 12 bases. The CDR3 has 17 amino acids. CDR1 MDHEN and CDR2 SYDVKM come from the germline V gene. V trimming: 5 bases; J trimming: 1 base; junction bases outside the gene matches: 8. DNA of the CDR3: TGTGCCAGCAGTCCCACCTGGGGACAGGGGGCGAACACTGAAGCTTTCTTT. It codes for CASSPTWGQGANTEAFF.